These 3 T cell receptor beta chains were sequenced from one sample in a study of siplizumab effects on memory and regulatory T cells. Clones were sequenced by immunoSEQ multiplex PCR, and TCRdb holds only the in-frame ones, with some missing. The data hold some 100,000 clones, with 92% observed a single time. Sample: Tregs sorted from blood. The source of these receptors is a human donor in good health.

This chain connects TRBV5-1 to TRBJ2-3, with no clear D. Trimming took off 0 bases at V and 0 bases at J, with 17 bases between the two ends. Germline CDR1 SGHRS, CDR2 YFSETQ. The length of the CDR3 is 18 residues. CDR3: CASSLARSTLLSTDTQYF. The DNA of the CDR3 is TGCGCCAGCAGCTTGGCCAGAAGCACGCTCCTTAGCACAGATACGCAGTATTTT.

Only one count was recorded for this clone. The J gene is TRBJ1-1, the V gene TRBV18; D is perhaps TRBD1 (6 bases). CDR3 size: 14 residues. Trimming cost V 0 bases and J 3 bases, with 8 bases left between them. CDR1 and CDR2 from the germline V gene are KGHSH and LQKENI. CDR3 coding DNA: TGTGCCAGCTCACCACCGAAGGGGGACACTGAAGCTTTCTTT. Protein: CASSPPKGDTEAFF.

This clone has just one count. This chain joins TRBV6-5 and TRBJ1-1; weak D call: TRBD1 (5 bases). The CDR3 length is 16 residues. The germline V and J ends were trimmed by 0 bases and 4 bases, with 15 bases remaining between them. Germline CDR1 is MNHEY and CDR2 is SVGAGI. As DNA, the CDR3 is TGTGCCAGCAGTTACTCCTTCGGACGGAGGGGCACTGAAGCTTTCTTT. Translation gives CASSYSFGRRGTEAFF.